These 13 T cell receptor beta chains came from one sample sequenced in a study of cytomegalovirus exposure and HLA in healthy donors. In the PCR, 60 Vbeta and 13 Jbeta primers were used. Here immunoSEQ multiplex PCR was the method, and the copy in TCRdb shows in-frame clones only, minus some. The table includes 120,000 to 150,000 clones, 70% to 85% detected once. Sequencing was done on a sample of PBMCs. The source of these receptors is a male donor in good health and CMV-seronegative.

To note about this clone: A junction boundary mismatches the germline segment, possibly from a read error. The chain joins TRBV28 to TRBJ2-7, with 7 nucleotides matching TRBD1. This CDR3 comprises 15 residues. Germline assignment: CDR1 MDHEN and CDR2 SYDVKM. The CDR3 region is CASTQAQGDSSEQYF. In DNA form, the CDR3 reads TGTGCCAGCACCCAGGCGCAGGGGGATTCCTCCGAGCAGTACTTC.

J is TRBJ2-3 and V is TRBV2, with 8 nucleotides matching TRBD2. The trim removed 6 bases at V and 3 bases at J, leaving 2 bases unmatched. This CDR3 contains 13 residues. Per germline, CDR1 SNHLY and CDR2 FYNNEI. CDR3 in DNA: TGTGCCAGCAGGTCGGGAGGGACAGATACGCAGTATTTT. Translation: CASRSGGTDTQYF.

The chain has TRBV6-1 and TRBJ1-5; D not certain. Germline V lookup: CDR1 MNHNS, CDR2 SASEGT. V lost 2 bases and J lost 0, with 11 bases in between. There are 16 residues in the CDR3. Written as DNA, the CDR3 is TGTGCCAGCAGTGAAATTTGGAGGTTTAGCAATCAGCCCCAGCATTTT. This encodes CASSEIWRFSNQPQHF.

The V gene is TRBV7-9, the J gene TRBJ2-7; TRBD1 agrees at 10 bases. CDR3 length: 14 residues. Trimming took 5 bases from V and 5 from J; bases not matched to a gene: 6. The germline gives CDR1 SEHNR, CDR2 FQNEAQ (reference sequence). The CDR3 nucleotides read TGTGCCAGCAGCGGTCGGGACAGGGGACACGAGCAGTACTTC. Protein: CASSGRDRGHEQYF.

The chain links TRBV25-1 to TRBJ2-7; 8 bases match TRBD1. In germline, CDR1 is MGHDK, CDR2 SYGVNS. There are 12 residues in the CDR3. J was trimmed by 13 bases and V by 3 bases; bases with no gene match: 8. The CDR3 DNA sequence: TGTGCCAGCAGTGATTCCGGACAGGGCCATTACTTC. Translating gives CASSDSGQGHYF.

The chain couples TRBV7-9 to TRBJ2-7, with 9 bases that match TRBD1. CDR1 is SEHNR, CDR2 FQNEAQ, per germline (reference sequence). V gave up 1 base and J gave up 5 bases; unmatched junction bases: 3. The CDR3 totals 14 residues. The CDR3 loop reads CASSLGGTGNEQYF. The CDR3 coding sequence is TGTGCCAGCAGCTTAGGAGGGACAGGGAACGAGCAGTACTTC.

The genes are TRBV5-4 and TRBJ2-3; 10 bases map to TRBD2. V gave up 7 bases and J gave up 3 bases; unmatched junction bases: 8. Looked up from germline, CDR1 is SGHNT and CDR2 is YYREEE (reference sequence). The CDR3 spans 15 residues. CDR3 amino acids: CASAGGLAFTDTQYF. The CDR3, as DNA: TGTGCCAGCGCAGGGGGACTAGCGTTTACAGATACGCAGTATTTT.

The CDR3 nucleotides are TGTGCCAGCAGTTTAACAGGATCCTACGAGCAGTACTTC. Protein: CASSLTGSYEQYF. This rearrangement joins TRBV27 to TRBJ2-7; possibly TRBD1 for D (5 bases). There are 13 residues in the CDR3. CDR1 is MNHEY and CDR2 is SMNVEV in the germline V gene (reference sequence). V shed 2 bases and J shed 1 base, with 6 bases lying between them.

The chain is built from TRBV4-3 and TRBJ2-2, with 10 bases aligning to TRBD2. The CDR3 spans 16 residues. Germline loops: CDR1 LGHNA, CDR2 YSLEER. V dropped 4 bases and J dropped 3; count of bases not matched to a gene: 5. The CDR3 reads CASSLTSGTDTGELFF. The DNA for the CDR3 is TGCGCCAGCAGCCTAACTAGCGGGACGGACACCGGGGAGCTGTTTTTT.

V and J are TRBV2 and TRBJ1-2; D is ambiguous. The CDR3 runs to 14 residues. Deletions cut 7 bases from V and 2 bases from J, with 14 bases between. Germline V gives CDR1 SNHLY, CDR2 FYNNEI. The CDR3 protein is CASTLLRGNYGYTF. The DNA of the CDR3 is TGTGCCAGCACCCTTCTGAGAGGGAACTATGGCTACACCTTC.

J is TRBJ2-1 and V is TRBV20-1; possibly TRBD1 for D (5 bases). Germline CDR1 is DFQATT and CDR2 is SNEGSKA (reference sequence). This CDR3 region has 11 residues. The V and J ends lost 6 bases and 8 bases respectively, with 11 bases between them. The CDR3 loop reads CSAPRGHEQFF. The CDR3 DNA sequence: TGCAGTGCCCCTAGGGGTCATGAGCAGTTCTTC.

This clone was detected a few times. The chain recombines TRBV11-2 with TRBJ2-1, with D possibly matching TRBD1 (6 bases). Deletions cut 7 bases from V and 7 bases from J, with 17 bases between. This CDR3 region has 14 residues. CDR1 and CDR2 (germline): SGHAT, FQNNGV. DNA for the CDR3: TGTGCCAGCAACCCGGGACACCCGTTTAATGAGCAGTTCTTC. This gives the protein CASNPGHPFNEQFF.

V gene TRBV7-8 combines with J gene TRBJ1-2; D perhaps matches TRBD1 (5 bases). Trimming removed 5 bases from V and 6 bases from J, with 16 bases in between. Germline V lookup: CDR1 SGHVS, CDR2 FQNEAQ. This CDR3 spans 14 amino acids. The CDR3 coding sequence is TGTGCCAGCAGCCTCAGGGTTAGATCGGATGGCTACACCTTC. Translating gives CASSLRVRSDGYTF.